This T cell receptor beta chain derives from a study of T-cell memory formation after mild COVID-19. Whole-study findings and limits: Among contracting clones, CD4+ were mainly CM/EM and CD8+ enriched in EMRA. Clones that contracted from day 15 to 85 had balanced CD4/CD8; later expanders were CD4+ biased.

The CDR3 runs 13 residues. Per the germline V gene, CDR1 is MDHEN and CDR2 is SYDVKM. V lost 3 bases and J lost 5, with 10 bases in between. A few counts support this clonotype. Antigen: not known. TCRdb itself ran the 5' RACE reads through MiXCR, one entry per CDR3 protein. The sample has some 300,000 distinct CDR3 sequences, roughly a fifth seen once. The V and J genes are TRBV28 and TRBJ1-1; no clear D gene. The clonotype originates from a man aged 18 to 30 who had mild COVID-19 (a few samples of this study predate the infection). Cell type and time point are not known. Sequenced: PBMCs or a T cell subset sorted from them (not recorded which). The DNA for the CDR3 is TGTGCCAGCAGTTTCCCGACGGGGACTGAAGCTTTCTTT. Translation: CASSFPTGTEAFF.